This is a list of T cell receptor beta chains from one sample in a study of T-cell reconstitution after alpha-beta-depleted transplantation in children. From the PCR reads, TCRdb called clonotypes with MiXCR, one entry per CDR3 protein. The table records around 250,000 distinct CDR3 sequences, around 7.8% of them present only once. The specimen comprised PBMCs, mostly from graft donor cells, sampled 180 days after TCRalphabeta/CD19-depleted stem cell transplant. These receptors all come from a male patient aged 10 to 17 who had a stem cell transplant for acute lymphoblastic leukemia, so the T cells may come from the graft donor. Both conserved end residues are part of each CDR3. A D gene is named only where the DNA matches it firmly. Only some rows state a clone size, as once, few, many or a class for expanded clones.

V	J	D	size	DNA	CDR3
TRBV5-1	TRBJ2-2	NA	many	TGCGCCAGCAGCTTGGAACAGTACACCGGGGAGCTGTTTTTT	CASSLEQYTGELFF
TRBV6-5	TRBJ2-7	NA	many	TGTGCCAGCAGCCCATGGCCGTTTAAATCCTACGAGCAGTACTTC	CASSPWPFKSYEQYF
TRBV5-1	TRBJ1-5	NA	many	TGCGCCAGCAGCTTGGATGGGAGTCAGCCCCAGCATTTT	CASSLDGSQPQHF
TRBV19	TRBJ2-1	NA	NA	TGTGCCAGTAGGATAGGGGGGGGATCATACAATGAGCAGTTCTTC	CASRIGGGSYNEQFF
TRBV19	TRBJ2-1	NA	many	TGTGCCAGTAGTATGGGTCCGATAGGGCAGTTCTTC	CASSMGPIGQFF
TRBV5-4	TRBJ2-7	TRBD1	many	TGTGCCAGCAGGACCACCGGGACAGGGTTTGTCGAGCAGTACTTC	CASRTTGTGFVEQYF
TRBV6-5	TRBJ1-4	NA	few	TGTGCCAGCAGCCAGGGGTCTGAAAAACTGTTTTTT	CASSQGSEKLFF
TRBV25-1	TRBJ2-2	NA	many	TGTGCCAGCAGTGTGGGGGGGGAGCTGTTTTTT	CASSVGGELFF
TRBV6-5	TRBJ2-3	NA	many	TGTGCCAGCAGTTACCACGGGGCGGGGAATACGCAGTATTTT	CASSYHGAGNTQYF
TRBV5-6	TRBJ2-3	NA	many	TGTGCCAGCAGCCTCTGGAATACAGATACGCAGTATTTT	CASSLWNTDTQYF
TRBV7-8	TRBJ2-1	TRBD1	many	TGTGCCAGCAGCTTCCGGGACAGACTACACTTC	CASSFRDRLHF
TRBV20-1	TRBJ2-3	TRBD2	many	TGCAGTGGCAGCGGGGGTAGCACAGATACGCAGTATTTT	CSGSGGSTDTQYF
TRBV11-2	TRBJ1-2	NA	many	TGTGCCAGCAGTTTCAGATTCAACTATGGCTACACCTTC	CASSFRFNYGYTF
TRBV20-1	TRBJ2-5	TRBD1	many	TGCAGTGCTGGGGGACAGACGTACCAAGAGACCCAGTACTTC	CSAGGQTYQETQYF
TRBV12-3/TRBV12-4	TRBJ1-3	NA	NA	TGTGCCAGCAGTCCACAGGGAAACTCCATATATTTT	CASSPQGNSIYF
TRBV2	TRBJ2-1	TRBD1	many	TGTGCCAGCAGCGGGGGACAGGGTACCAATGAGCAGTTCTTC	CASSGGQGTNEQFF
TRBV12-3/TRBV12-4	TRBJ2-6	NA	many	TGTGCCAGCAGTTTGGGCCTAACTGGGGCCAACGTCCTGACTTTC	CASSLGLTGANVLTF
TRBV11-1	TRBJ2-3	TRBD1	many	TGTGCCAGCATTCTGGAGGACAGGACAGATACGCAGTATTTT	CASILEDRTDTQYF
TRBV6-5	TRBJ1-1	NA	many	TGTGCCAGCAGTTACTCGCATGAAGCTTTCTTT	CASSYSHEAFF
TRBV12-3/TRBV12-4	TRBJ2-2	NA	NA	TGTACCTGCTGTTTAGCGCGAGACGACTGGTATTGGAACACCGGGGAGCTGTTTTTT	CTCCLARDDWYWNTGELFF
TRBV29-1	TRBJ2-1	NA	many	TGCAGCGTTGAGCGACCACGCGAGCAGTTCTTC	CSVERPREQFF
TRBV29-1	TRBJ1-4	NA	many	TGCAGCGTTGTCAGGCAGGGAGGAGAAAAACTGTTTTTT	CSVVRQGGEKLFF
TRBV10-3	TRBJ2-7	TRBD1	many	TGTGCCATCAACAGGGGATCGACCTACGAGCAGTACTTC	CAINRGSTYEQYF
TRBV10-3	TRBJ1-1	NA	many	TGTGCCATCAGTAGGGAGGGGATTAAGCGCACTGAAGCTTTCTTT	CAISREGIKRTEAFF
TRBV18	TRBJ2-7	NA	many	TGTGCCAGCTCACCATTTGAGGGGGACCACGAGCAGTACTTC	CASSPFEGDHEQYF
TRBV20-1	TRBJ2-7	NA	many	TGCAGTGCACCGGTCCCATGGACCCGTCGGGAGCAGTACTTC	CSAPVPWTRREQYF
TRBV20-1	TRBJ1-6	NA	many	TGCAGTGCTCCCCACAGGGAAGGGGGTCTTAGCTCCTATAATTCACCCCTCCACTTT	CSAPHREGGLSSYNSPLHF
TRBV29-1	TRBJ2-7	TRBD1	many	TGCAGCGTTGAGACAGGGAGTCCCTACGAGCAGTACTTC	CSVETGSPYEQYF
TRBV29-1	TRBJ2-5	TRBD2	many	TGCAGCGTTGCCCCTAGCGGGAGACAAGAGACCCAGTACTTC	CSVAPSGRQETQYF
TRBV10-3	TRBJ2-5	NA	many	TGTGCCATCGGAAAAGGCCAGGGGCAAGAGACCCAGTACTTC	CAIGKGQGQETQYF
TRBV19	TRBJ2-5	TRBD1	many	TGTGCCAGTAGTACAACGGGACAGGGGATTGAGACCCAGTACTTC	CASSTTGQGIETQYF
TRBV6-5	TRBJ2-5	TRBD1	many	TGTGCCAGCAGTTACCTTGGGACAGTCAAGGAGACCCAGTACTTC	CASSYLGTVKETQYF
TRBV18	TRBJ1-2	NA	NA	TGTGCCAGCTCACCACCGGGCAGGAAGAGGAACTATGGCTACACCTTC	CASSPPGRKRNYGYTF
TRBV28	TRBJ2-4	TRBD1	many	TGTGCCAGCAGTTTCCCACCGGGACAGGGAAAAAACATTCAGTACTTC	CASSFPPGQGKNIQYF
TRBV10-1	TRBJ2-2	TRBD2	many	TGCGCCAGCAGTGAGAGCGGGAAGAACACCGGGGAGCTGTTTTTT	CASSESGKNTGELFF
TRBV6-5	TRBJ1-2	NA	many	TGTGCCAGCAGTTACTCCGGGACCTTTTATGGCTACACCTTC	CASSYSGTFYGYTF
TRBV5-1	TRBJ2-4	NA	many	TGCGCCAGCAGCTCTTTTCCGGGGCGCAAAAACATTCAGTACTTC	CASSSFPGRKNIQYF
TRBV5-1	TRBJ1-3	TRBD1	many	TGCGCCAGCAGCTTGGCCGCGGCAGGGGGAAGAAACACCATATATTTT	CASSLAAAGGRNTIYF
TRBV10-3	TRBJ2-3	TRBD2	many	TGTGCCATCAGTCCGACTAGCCTAAGCACAGATACGCAGTATTTT	CAISPTSLSTDTQYF
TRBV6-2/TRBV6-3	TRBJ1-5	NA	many	TGTGCCAGCAGTTCCTCGGGAGGGCAAGGCAATCAGCCCCAGCATTTT	CASSSSGGQGNQPQHF
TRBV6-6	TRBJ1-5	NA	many	TGTGCCAGCAGGGAGGGGAGGGGTCAGCCCCAGCATTTT	CASREGRGQPQHF
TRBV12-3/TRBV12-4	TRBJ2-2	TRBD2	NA	TGTGCCATCAGTTTAATGGTACTAGCGGGGATACCGAACACCGGGGAGCTGTTTTTT	CAISLMVLAGIPNTGELFF
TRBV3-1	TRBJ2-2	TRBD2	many	TGTGCCAGCAGCCAGTGGACTAGCGGCTACACCGGGGAGCTGTTTTTT	CASSQWTSGYTGELFF
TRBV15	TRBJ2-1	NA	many	TGTGCCACCAGAGACCCATGGAATGAGCAGTTCTTC	CATRDPWNEQFF
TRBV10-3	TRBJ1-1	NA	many	TGTGCCATCAGGACAGAACCGAACACTGAAGCTTTCTTT	CAIRTEPNTEAFF
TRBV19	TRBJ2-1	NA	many	TGTGCCAGTAGTATACGGTCCTACAATGAGCAGTTCTTC	CASSIRSYNEQFF
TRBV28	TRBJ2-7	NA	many	TGTGCCAGCAAAGGGTCACCCTACGAGCAGTACTTC	CASKGSPYEQYF
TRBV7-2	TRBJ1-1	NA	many	TGTGCCAGCAGCTCGCGCCGACTTAACACTGAAGCTTTCTTT	CASSSRRLNTEAFF
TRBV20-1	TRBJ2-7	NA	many	TGCAGTGCTAGAGACGGAGGGGGGCTCTTTTACGAGCAGTACTTC	CSARDGGGLFYEQYF